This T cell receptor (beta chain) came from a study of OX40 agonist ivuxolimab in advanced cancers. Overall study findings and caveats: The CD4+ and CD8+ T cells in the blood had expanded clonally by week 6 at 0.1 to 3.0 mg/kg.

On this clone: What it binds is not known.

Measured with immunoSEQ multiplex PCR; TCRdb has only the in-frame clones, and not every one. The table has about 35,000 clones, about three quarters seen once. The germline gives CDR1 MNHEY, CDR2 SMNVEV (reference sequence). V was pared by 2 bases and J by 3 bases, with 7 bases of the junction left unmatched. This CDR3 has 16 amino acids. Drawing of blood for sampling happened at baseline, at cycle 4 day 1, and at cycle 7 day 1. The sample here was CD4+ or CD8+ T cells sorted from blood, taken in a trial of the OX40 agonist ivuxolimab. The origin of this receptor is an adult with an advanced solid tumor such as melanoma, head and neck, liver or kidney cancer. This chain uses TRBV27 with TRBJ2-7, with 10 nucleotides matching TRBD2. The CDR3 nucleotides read TGTGCCAGCAGTTTACGACTAGCGGGCAACTACTACGAGCAGTACTTC. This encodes CASSLRLAGNYYEQYF.